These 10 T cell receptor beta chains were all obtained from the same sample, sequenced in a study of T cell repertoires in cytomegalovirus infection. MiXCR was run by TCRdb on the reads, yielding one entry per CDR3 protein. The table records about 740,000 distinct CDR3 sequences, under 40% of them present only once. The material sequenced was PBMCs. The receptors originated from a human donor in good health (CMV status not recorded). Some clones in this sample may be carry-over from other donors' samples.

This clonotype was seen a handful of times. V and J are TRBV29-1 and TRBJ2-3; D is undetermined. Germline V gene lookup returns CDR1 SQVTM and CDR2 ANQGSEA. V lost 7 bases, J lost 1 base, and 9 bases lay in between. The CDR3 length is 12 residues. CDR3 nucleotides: TGCAGCGCGATATACGGCACAGATACGCAGTATTTT. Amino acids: CSAIYGTDTQYF.

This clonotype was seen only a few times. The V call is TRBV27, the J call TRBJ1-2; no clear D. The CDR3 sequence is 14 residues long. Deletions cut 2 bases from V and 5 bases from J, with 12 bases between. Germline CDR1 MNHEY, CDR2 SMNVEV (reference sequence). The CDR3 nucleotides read TGTGCCAGCAGTTTAGGCCCAGGAACTTATGGCTACACCTTC. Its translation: CASSLGPGTYGYTF.

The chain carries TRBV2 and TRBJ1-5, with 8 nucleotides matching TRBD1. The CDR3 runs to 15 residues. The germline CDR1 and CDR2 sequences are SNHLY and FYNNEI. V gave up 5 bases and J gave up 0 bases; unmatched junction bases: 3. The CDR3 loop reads CASSRDRLSNQPQHF. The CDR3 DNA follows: TGTGCCAGCAGTCGGGACAGGCTTAGCAATCAGCCCCAGCATTTT.

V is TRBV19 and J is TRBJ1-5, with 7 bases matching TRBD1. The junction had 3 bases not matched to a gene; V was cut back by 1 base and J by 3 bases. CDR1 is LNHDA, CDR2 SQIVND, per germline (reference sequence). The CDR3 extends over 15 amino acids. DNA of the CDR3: TGTGCCAGTAGTATAGTGGACAGGTCCAATCAGCCCCAGCATTTT. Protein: CASSIVDRSNQPQHF.

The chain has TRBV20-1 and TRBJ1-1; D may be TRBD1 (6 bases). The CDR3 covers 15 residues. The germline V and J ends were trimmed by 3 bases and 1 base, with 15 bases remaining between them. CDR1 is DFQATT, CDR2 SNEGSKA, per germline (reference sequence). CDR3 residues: CSASTGFLPNTEAFF. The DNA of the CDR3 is TGCAGTGCTAGCACAGGGTTCCTACCGAACACTGAAGCTTTCTTT.

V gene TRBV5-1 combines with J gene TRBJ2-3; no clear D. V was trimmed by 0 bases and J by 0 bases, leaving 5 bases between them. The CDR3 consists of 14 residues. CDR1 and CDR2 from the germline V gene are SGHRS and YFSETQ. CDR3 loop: CASSLVLSTDTQYF. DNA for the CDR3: TGCGCCAGCAGCTTGGTTCTTAGCACAGATACGCAGTATTTT.

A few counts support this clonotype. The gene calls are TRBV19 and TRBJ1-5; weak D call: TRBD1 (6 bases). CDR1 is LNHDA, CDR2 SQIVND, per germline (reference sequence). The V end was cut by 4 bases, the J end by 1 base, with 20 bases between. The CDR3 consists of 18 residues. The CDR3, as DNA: TGTGCCAGTAGTAGTACCAAACCTAGGACAGTAAGCAATCAGCCCCAGCATTTT. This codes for CASSSTKPRTVSNQPQHF.

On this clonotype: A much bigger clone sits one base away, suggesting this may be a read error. The CDR3 coding sequence is TGTGCCAGCAGCTTAGTCCCCCTCAAGCGGAAAAACTACAATGAGCAGTTCTTC. This translates into CASSLVPLKRKNYNEQFF. The rearrangement joins TRBV7-8 to TRBJ2-1, with a possible D match to TRBD2 (5 bases). Germline V lookup: CDR1 SGHVS, CDR2 FQNEAQ. This CDR3 region has 18 residues. Trimming removed 1 base at V and 3 bases at J, with 19 bases between.

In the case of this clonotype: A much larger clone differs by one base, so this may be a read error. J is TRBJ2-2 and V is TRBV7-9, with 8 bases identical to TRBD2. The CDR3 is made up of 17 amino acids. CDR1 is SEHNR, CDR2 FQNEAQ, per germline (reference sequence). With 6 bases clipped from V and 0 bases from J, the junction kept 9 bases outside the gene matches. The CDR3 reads CASSLSTGLANTGELFF. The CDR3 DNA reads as TGTGCCAGCAGTCTGAGCACGGGACTAGCGAACACCGGGGAGCTGTTTTTT.

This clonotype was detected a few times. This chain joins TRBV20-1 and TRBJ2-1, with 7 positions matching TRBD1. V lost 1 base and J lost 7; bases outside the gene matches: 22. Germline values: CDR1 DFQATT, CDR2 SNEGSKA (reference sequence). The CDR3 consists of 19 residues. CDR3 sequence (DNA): TGCAGTGCTAGAGTTCCGCCGGGACAGAAAGGGGCAACGGGTAATGAGCAGTTCTTC. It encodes CSARVPPGQKGATGNEQFF.